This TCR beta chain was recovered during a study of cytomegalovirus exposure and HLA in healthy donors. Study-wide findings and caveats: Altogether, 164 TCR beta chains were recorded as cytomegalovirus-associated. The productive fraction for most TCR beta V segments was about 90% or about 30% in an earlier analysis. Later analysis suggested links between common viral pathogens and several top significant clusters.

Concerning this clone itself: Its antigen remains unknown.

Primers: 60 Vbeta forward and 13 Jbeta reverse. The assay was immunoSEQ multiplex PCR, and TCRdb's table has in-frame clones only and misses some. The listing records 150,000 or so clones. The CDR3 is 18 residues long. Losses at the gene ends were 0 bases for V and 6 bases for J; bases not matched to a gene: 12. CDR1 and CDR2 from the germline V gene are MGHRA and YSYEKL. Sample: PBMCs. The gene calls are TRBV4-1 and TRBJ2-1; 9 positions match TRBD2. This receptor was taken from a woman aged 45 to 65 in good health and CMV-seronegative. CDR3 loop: CASSQESLRLAVVNEQFF. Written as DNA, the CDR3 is TGCGCCAGCAGCCAAGAGAGCTTACGACTAGCGGTGGTCAATGAGCAGTTCTTC.